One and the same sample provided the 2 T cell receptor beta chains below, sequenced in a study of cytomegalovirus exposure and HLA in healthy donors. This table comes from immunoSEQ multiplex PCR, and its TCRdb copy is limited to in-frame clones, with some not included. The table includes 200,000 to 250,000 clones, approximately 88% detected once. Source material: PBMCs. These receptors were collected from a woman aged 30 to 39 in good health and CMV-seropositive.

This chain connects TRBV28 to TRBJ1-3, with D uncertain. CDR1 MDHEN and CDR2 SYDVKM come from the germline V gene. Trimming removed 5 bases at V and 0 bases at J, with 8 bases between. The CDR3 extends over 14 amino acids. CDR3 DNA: TGTGCCAGCAGTCACAGTGGCTCTGGAAACACCATATATTTT. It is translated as CASSHSGSGNTIYF.

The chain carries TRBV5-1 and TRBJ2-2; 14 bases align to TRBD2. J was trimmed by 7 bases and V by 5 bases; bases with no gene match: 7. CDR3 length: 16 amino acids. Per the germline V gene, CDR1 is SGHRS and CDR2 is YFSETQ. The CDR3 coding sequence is TGCGCCAGCAGTTCTGGGACTAGCGGGAGTGTCGGGGAGCTGTTTTTT. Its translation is CASSSGTSGSVGELFF.